One sample yielded the 11 T cell receptor beta chains listed below, sequenced in a study of T cell repertoires in cytomegalovirus infection. TCRdb re-derived calls from the reads in MiXCR, one entry per CDR3 protein. Seen here are about 220,000 distinct CDR3 sequences, around two fifths observed once, and the top ten hold approximately 59%. Antigen specificity for these receptors is unknown. The sample consisted of CD8+ T cells from cultured PBMCs, taken from culture after CMV antigen stimulation. The receptors originated from a human donor in good health (CMV status not recorded). Some clones in this sample may be carry-over from other donors' samples.

The chain recombines TRBV2 with TRBJ1-2; TRBD1 matches at 7 bases. The germline V gene encodes CDR1 SNHLY and CDR2 FYNNEI. This CDR3 is built from 16 residues. Trimming removed 6 bases from V and 2 bases from J; junction bases left unmatched: 12. In DNA, the CDR3 is TGTGCCAGCAGCGAGCATAGGGGACAGATCAACTATGGCTACACCTTC. Translated, it gives CASSEHRGQINYGYTF.

This clonotype turned up a few times. The chain couples TRBV12-3 or TRBV12-4 to TRBJ2-7, with a tentative D call TRBD2 (5 bases). V lost 4 bases and J 2 bases, leaving 15 bases between the germline ends. The CDR3 totals 15 residues. The CDR3 DNA follows: TGTGCCAGCAGTTCTAGTGGGAAGGGAGCCTACGAGCAGTACTTC. Translated, it gives CASSSSGKGAYEQYF.

This chain connects TRBV11-3 to TRBJ2-1, with TRBD2 identical over 11 bases. The CDR3 consists of 19 residues. V gave up 1 base and J gave up 10 bases; unmatched junction bases: 18. Germline assignment: CDR1 SGHNT and CDR2 YENEEA. The CDR3 loop reads CASSLVASGRPYESGEQFF. For the CDR3, the DNA is TGTGCCAGCAGCTTAGTGGCTAGCGGGAGGCCTTACGAATCGGGGGAGCAGTTCTTC.

The V call is TRBV29-1, the J call TRBJ2-5, with 12 nucleotides matching TRBD2. The CDR3 is 13 residues long. J gave up 8 bases and V 7 bases, and 8 bases lay outside the gene matches. From germline, CDR1 is SQVTM and CDR2 ANQGSEA. The DNA for the CDR3 is TGCAGCGGCCTACTAGCGGGGGGTCCTACCCAGTACTTC. Residues: CSGLLAGGPTQYF.

This clonotype was seen more than once but under ten times. The chain joins TRBV19 to TRBJ2-7; D remains unclear. The CDR3 loop spans 15 amino acids. CDR1 is LNHDA, CDR2 SQIVND, per germline (reference sequence). With 4 bases removed from V and 5 bases from J, the gap between germline ends came to 18 bases. The CDR3 is CASSTALSPQDEQYF. The DNA of the CDR3 is TGTGCCAGTAGTACTGCCCTATCTCCGCAGGACGAGCAGTACTTC.

This chain connects TRBV12-3 or TRBV12-4 to TRBJ2-7; the D call may be TRBD1 or TRBD2 (5 bases each). CDR3 length equals 16 residues. Between the trimmed V and J ends, which lost 0 bases and 3 bases, there was a span of 15 bases. Here the CDR3 DNA reads TGTGCCAGCAGTTTAGCGGGGGAAGGGGCGGACTACGAGCAGTACTTC. Translating it yields CASSLAGEGADYEQYF.

The chain uses TRBV11-2 and TRBJ2-2; 10 bases map to TRBD2. Trimming removed 5 bases from V and 5 bases from J; junction bases left unmatched: 8. This CDR3 region has 16 residues. Germline CDR1 reads SGHAT; CDR2 reads FQNNGV. The CDR3 spells CASSAQRGGRTGELFF. As DNA, the CDR3 is TGTGCCAGCAGCGCCCAGCGGGGGGGCCGGACCGGGGAGCTGTTTTTT.

There are a few counts of this clonotype. The V call is TRBV7-8, the J call TRBJ2-7, with 10 positions matching TRBD1. The germline CDR1 and CDR2 sequences are SGHVS and FQNEAQ. V lost 2 bases and J lost 0; bases outside the gene matches: 10. The CDR3 contains 18 residues. CDR3 bases: TGTGCCAGCAGCTTATCTGGACAGGGGGGCCCGAGCTCCTACGAGCAGTACTTC. Translation gives CASSLSGQGGPSSYEQYF.

This clonotype was detected only a few times. The gene calls are TRBV6-5 and TRBJ2-7; TRBD1 aligns across 7 bases. Trimming removed 5 bases from V and 5 bases from J; junction bases left unmatched: 6. This CDR3 is built from 13 residues. CDR1 and CDR2 (germline): MNHEY, SVGAGI. This CDR3 reads CASSQSTGDEQYF. As DNA, the CDR3 is TGTGCCAGCAGTCAGAGTACAGGGGACGAGCAGTACTTC.

The chain links TRBV7-3 to TRBJ1-4; D may be TRBD1 (5 bases). The CDR3 covers 18 residues. Germline loops: CDR1 SGHTA, CDR2 FQGTGA. The V and J ends lost 5 bases and 3 bases respectively, with 22 bases between them. CDR3 coding DNA: TGTGCCAGCAGCCTATCGGGCAGGGTGACAGCAGCTAATGAAAAACTGTTTTTT. Amino acid sequence: CASSLSGRVTAANEKLFF.

The gene calls are TRBV9 and TRBJ1-2; a possible D gene is TRBD1 (5 bases). Germline V CDR1 and CDR2: SGDLS, YYNGEE. Trimming cost V 7 bases and J 13 bases, with 14 bases left between them. The CDR3 extends over 10 amino acids. The CDR3 loop is CASGSRGITF. In nucleotides, the CDR3 is TGTGCCAGCGGATCACGGGGCATCACCTTC.